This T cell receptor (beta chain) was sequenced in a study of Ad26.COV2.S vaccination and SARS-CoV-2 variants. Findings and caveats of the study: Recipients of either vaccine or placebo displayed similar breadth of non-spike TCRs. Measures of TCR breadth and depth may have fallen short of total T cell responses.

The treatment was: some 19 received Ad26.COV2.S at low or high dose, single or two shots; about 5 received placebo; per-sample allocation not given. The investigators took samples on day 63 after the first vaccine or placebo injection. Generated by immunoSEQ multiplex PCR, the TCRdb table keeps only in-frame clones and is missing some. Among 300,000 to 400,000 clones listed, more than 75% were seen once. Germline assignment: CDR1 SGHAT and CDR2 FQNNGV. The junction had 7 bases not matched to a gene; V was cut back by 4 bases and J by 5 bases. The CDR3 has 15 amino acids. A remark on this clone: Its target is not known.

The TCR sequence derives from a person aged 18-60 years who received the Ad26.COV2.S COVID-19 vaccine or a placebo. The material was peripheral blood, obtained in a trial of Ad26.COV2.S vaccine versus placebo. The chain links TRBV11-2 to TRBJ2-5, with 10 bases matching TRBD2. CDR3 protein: CASSSSGGARETQYF. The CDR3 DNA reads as TGTGCCAGCAGCTCCAGCGGGGGGGCCCGGGAGACCCAGTACTTC. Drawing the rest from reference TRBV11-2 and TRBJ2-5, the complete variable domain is EAGVAQSPRYKIIEKRQSVAFWCNPISGHATLYWYQQILGQGPKLLIQFQNNGVVDDSQLPKDRFSAERLKGVDSTLKIQPAKLEDSAVYLCASSSSGGARETQYFGPGTRLLVL.